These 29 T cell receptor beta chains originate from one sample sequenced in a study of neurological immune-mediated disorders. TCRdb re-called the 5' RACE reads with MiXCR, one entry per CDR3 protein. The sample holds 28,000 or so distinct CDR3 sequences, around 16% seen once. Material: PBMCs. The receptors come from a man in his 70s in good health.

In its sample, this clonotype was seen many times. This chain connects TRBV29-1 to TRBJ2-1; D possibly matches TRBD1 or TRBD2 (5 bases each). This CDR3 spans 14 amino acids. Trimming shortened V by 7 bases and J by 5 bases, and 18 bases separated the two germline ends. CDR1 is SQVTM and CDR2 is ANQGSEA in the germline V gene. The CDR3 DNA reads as TGCAGCGCTAATGGGGCTCGGGGTCACAATGAGCAGTTCTTC. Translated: CSANGARGHNEQFF.

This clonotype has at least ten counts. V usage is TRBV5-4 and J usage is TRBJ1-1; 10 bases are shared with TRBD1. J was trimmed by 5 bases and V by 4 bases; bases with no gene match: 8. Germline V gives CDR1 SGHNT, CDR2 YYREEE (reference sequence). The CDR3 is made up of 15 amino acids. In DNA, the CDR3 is TGTGCCAGCAGCGACCCCGGGACAGGGGAGACTGAAGCTTTCTTT. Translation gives CASSDPGTGETEAFF. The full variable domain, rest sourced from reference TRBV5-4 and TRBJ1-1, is ETGVTQSPTHLIKTRGQQVTLRCSSQSGHNTVSWYQQALGQGPQFIFQYYREEENGRGNFPPRFSGLQFPNYSSELNVNALELDDSALYLCASSDPGTGETEAFFGQGTRLTVV.

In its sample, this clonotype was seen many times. The CDR3 loop reads CASSRGPRNIQYF. The CDR3 nucleotides are TGTGCCAGCAGCCGGGGGCCTCGAAACATTCAGTACTTC. The chain joins TRBV14 to TRBJ2-4; tentatively, D is TRBD1 (6 bases). V was pared by 4 bases and J by 6 bases, with 10 bases between. This CDR3 has 13 amino acids. The germline gives CDR1 SGHDN, CDR2 FVKESK.

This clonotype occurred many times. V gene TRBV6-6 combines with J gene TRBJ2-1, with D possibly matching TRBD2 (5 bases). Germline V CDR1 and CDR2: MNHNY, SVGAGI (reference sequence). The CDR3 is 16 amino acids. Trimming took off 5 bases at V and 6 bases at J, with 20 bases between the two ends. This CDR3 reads CASSDLGRDLANEQFF. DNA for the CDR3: TGTGCCAGCAGTGACCTAGGACGGGATCTGGCCAATGAGCAGTTCTTC.

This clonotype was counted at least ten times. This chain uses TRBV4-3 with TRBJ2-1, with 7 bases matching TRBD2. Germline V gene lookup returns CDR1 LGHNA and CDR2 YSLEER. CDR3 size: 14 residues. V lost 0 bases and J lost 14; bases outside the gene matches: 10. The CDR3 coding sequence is TGCGCCAGCAGCCAAGATATGACCAGCGGGGCTAAGTTCTTC. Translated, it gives CASSQDMTSGAKFF.

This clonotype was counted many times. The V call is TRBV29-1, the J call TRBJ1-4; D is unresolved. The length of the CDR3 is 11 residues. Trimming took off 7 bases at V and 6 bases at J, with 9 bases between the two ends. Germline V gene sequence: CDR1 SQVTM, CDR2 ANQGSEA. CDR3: CSAALDEKLFF. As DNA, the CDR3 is TGCAGCGCCGCGTTGGATGAAAAACTGTTTTTT. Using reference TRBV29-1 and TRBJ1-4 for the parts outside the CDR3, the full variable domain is SAVISQKPSRDICQRGTSLTIQCQVDSQVTMMFWYRQQPGQSLTLIATANQGSEATYESGFVIDKFPISRPNLTFSTLTVSNMSPEDSSIYLCSAALDEKLFFGSGTQLSVL.

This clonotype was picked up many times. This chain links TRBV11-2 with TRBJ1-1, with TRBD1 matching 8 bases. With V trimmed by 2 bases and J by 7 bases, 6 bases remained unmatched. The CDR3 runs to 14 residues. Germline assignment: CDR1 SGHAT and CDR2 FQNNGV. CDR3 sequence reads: CASSLQGAVSEAFF. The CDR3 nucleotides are TGTGCCAGCAGCTTACAGGGGGCCGTGAGTGAAGCTTTCTTT.

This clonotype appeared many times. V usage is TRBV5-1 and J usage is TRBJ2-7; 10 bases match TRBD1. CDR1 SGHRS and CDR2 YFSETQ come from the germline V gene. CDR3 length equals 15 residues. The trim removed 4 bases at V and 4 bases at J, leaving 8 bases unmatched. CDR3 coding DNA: TGCGCCAGCAGCCCGGGACAGGGGTGGAGTTACGAGCAGTACTTC. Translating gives CASSPGQGWSYEQYF.

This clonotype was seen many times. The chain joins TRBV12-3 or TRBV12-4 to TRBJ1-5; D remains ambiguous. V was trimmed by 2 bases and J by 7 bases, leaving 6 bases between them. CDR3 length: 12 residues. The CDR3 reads CASSLPFQPQHF. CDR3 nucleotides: TGTGCCAGCAGTTTACCGTTCCAGCCCCAGCATTTT.

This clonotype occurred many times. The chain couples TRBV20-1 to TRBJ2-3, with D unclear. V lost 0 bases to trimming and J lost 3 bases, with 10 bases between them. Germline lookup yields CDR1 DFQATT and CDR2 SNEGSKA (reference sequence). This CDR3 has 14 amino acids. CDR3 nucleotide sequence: TGCAGTGCTAGAGATAAAACCGGGACAGATACGCAGTATTTT. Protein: CSARDKTGTDTQYF.

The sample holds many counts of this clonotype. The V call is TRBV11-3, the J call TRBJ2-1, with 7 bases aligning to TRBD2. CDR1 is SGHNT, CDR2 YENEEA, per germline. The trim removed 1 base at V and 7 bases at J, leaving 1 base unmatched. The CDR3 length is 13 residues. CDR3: CASSLGGGNEQFF. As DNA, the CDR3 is TGTGCCAGCAGCTTAGGGGGGGGAAATGAGCAGTTCTTC.

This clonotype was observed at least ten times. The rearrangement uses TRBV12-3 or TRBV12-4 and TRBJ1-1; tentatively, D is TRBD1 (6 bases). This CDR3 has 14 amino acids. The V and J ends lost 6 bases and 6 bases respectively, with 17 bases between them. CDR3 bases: TGTGCCAGCAGCTTACAGGGTGCGCACGCTGAAGCTTTCTTT. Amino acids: CASSLQGAHAEAFF.

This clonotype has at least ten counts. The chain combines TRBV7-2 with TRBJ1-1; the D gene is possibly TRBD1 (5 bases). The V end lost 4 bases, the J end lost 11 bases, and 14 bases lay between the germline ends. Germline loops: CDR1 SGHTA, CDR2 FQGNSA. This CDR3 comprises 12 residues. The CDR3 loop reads CASSSEGRRAFF. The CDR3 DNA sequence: TGTGCCAGCAGCTCCGAGGGGAGGAGGGCTTTCTTT.

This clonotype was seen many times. DNA for the CDR3: TGTGCCAGCGGACAGGGGAGGGACGAGCAGTACTTC. Encoded protein: CASGQGRDEQYF. The chain combines TRBV28 with TRBJ2-7, with 9 bases aligning to TRBD1. V dropped 8 bases and J dropped 5; count of bases not matched to a gene: 4. The CDR3 loop spans 12 amino acids. CDR1 is MDHEN, CDR2 SYDVKM, per germline.

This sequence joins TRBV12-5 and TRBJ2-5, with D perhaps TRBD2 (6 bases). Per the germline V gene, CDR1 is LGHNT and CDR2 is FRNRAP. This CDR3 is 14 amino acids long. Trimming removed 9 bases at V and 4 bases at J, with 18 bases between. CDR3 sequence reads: CASDRGSGGETQYF. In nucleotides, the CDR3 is TGTGCTAGCGACCGGGGCTCCGGGGGAGAGACCCAGTACTTC.

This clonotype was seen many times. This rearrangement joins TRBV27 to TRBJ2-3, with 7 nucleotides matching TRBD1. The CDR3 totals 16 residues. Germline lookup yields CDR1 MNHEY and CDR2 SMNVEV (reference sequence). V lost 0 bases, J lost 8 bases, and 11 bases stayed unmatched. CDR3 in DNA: TGTGCCAGCAGTTTATCAGGGGGCGGTCAAGGAGGTACGCAGTATTTT. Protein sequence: CASSLSGGGQGGTQYF.

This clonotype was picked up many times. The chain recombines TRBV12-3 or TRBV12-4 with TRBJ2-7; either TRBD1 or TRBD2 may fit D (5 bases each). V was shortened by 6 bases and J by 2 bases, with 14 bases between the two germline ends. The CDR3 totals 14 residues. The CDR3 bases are TGTGCCAGCAGACCGGGACGGTTAACCTACGAGCAGTACTTC. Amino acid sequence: CASRPGRLTYEQYF.

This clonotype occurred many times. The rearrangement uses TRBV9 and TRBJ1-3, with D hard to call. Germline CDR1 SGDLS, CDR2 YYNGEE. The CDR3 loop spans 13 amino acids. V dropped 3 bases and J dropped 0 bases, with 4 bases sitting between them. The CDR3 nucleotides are TGTGCCAGCAGCGGGGACTCTGGAAACACCATATATTTT. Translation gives CASSGDSGNTIYF.

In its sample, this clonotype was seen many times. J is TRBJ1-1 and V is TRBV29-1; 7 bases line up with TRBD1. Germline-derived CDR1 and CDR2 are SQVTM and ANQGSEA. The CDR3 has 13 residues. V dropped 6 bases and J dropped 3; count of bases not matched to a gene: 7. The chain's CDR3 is CSVAGGKDTEAFF. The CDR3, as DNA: TGCAGCGTAGCAGGGGGTAAGGACACTGAAGCTTTCTTT. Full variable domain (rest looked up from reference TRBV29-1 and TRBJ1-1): SAVISQKPSRDICQRGTSLTIQCQVDSQVTMMFWYRQQPGQSLTLIATANQGSEATYESGFVIDKFPISRPNLTFSTLTVSNMSPEDSSIYLCSVAGGKDTEAFFGQGTRLTVV.

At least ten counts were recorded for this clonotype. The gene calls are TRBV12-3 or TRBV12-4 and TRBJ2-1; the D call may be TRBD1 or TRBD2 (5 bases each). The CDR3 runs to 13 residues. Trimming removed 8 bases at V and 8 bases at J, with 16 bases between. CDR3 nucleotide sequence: TGTGCCAGCGGCAACCGGGACGCAGATGAGCAGTTCTTC. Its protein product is CASGNRDADEQFF.

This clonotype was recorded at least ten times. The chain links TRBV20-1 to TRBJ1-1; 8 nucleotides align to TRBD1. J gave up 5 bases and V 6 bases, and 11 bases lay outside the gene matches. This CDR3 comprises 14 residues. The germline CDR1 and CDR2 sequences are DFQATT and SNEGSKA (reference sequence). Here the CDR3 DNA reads TGCAGTGCACCACAGGGGGACGAGGGAACTGAAGCTTTCTTT. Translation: CSAPQGDEGTEAFF.

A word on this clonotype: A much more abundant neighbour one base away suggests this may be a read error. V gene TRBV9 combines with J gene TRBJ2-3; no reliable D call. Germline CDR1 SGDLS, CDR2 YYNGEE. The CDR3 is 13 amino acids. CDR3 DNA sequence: TGTGCCAGCGGCGTAGTGGGAACAGATACGCAGTATTTT. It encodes CASGVVGTDTQYF.

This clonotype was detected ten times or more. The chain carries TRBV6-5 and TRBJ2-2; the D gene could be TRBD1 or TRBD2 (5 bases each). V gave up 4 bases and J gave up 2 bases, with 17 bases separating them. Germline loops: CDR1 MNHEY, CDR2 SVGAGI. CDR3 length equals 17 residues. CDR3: CASSSPGRQRNTGELFF. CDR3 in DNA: TGTGCCAGCAGTTCCCCGGGACGACAAAGAAACACCGGGGAGCTGTTTTTT.

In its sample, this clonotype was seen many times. As DNA, the CDR3 is TGCAGTGCTAGATCGGGTAGCGGGGGGGCTGTGAATGAGCAGTTCTTC. Its protein is CSARSGSGGAVNEQFF. This rearrangement joins TRBV20-1 to TRBJ2-1, with 11 nucleotides matching TRBD2. The ends lost 2 bases at V and 7 bases at J; junction bases unmatched: 10. Germline V gives CDR1 DFQATT, CDR2 SNEGSKA (reference sequence). This CDR3 has 16 residues.

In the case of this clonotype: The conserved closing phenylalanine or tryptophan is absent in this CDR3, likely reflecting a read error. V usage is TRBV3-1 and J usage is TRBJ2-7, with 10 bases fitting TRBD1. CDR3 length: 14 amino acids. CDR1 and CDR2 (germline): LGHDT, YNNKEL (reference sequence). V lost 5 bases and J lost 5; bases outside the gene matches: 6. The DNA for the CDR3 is TGTGCCAGCAGCGAAGGGACAGGGGTCAACGAGCAGTACCTC. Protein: CASSEGTGVNEQYL.

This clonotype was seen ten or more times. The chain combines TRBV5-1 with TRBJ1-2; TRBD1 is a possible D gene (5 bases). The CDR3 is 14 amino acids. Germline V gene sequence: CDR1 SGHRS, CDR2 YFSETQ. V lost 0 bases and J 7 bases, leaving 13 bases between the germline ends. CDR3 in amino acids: CASSLAGGGRGYTF. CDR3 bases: TGCGCCAGCAGCTTGGCTGGGGGGGGTCGTGGCTACACCTTC.

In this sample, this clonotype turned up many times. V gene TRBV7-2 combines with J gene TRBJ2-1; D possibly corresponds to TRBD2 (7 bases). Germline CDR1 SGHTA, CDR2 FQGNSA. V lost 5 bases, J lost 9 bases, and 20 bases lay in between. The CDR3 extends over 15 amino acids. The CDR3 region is CASSPKGGGSGEQFF. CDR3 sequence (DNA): TGTGCCAGCAGCCCAAAGGGGGGGGGGTCCGGTGAGCAGTTCTTC.

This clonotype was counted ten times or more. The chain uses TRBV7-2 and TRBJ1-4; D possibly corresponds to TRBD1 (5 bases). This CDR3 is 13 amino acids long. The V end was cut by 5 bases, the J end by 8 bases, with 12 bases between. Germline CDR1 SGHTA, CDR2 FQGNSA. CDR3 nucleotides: TGTGCCAGCAGCCGACGGACAAAAGAAAAACTGTTTTTT. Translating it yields CASSRRTKEKLFF. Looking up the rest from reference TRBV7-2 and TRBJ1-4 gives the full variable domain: GAGVSQSPSNKVTEKGKDVELRCDPISGHTALYWYRQSLGQGLEFLIYFQGNSAPDKSGLPSDRFSAERTGGSVSTLTIQRTQQEDSAVYLCASSRRTKEKLFFGSGTQLSVL.

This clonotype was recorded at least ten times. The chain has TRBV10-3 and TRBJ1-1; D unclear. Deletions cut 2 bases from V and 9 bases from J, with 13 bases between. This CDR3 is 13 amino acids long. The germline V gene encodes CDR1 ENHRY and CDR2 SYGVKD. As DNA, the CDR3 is TGTGCCATCAGTGAGGTCTCGGCAGCCCAAGCTTTCTTT. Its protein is CAISEVSAAQAFF.